This T cell receptor (beta chain) was sequenced in a study of blood T cell repertoires in COVID-19. Across the study: Italy, Spain and the United States were the sources of the convalescent and acute COVID-19 samples. Nucleic acid was either cDNA or gDNA, and it came from T cells, B-cell-depleted T cells, or PBMCs.

As processed by the authors: Amplification with reference gene primers provided the estimates of nucleated cell counts. Sequencing was performed with immunoSEQ multiplex PCR; in TCRdb, only in-frame clones are kept and a portion is missing. V and J calls and clone size come straight from that table; D and trimming were deduced from the DNA. Altogether about 170,000 clones are present, roughly 86% being singletons, with the ten largest covering 7.5% to 8%. The sequenced material came from peripheral blood. The receptor was isolated from a man in his forties who had recovered from COVID-19.

The CDR3 DNA reads as TGTGCCAGCAGTTACTCTGGGACTAGGAAGGTTTACGAGCAGTACTTC. It encodes CASSYSGTRKVYEQYF. The chain carries TRBV6-5 and TRBJ2-7; 8 bases agree with TRBD2. The CDR3 runs to 16 residues. Trimming took 0 bases from V and 4 from J; bases not matched to a gene: 8. Germline CDR1 reads MNHEY; CDR2 reads SVGAGI.